This TCR beta chain originates from a study of T-cell memory formation after mild COVID-19. Findings and limits, study-wide: Most CD4+ clones that shrank were in CM and EM, while CD8+ ones turned up in EMRA.

Germline V CDR1 and CDR2: SQVTM, ANQGSEA. The CDR3 has 15 residues. The V and J ends lost 2 bases and 5 bases respectively, with 18 bases between them. Remarks on this clonotype: Its antigen is not known.

From the 5' RACE reads, TCRdb called clonotypes with MiXCR, one entry per CDR3 protein. The sample lists approximately 300,000 distinct CDR3 sequences; approximately 20% were seen once. This chain joins TRBV29-1 and TRBJ1-1; TRBD1 is a possible D gene (5 bases). The TCR sequence derives from a man between 18 and 35 years old who had mild COVID-19 (a few samples of this study predate the infection). Cell type and time point are not known. Sequenced: PBMCs or a T cell subset sorted from them (not recorded which). The CDR3 loop is CSVENPTQGGTEAFF. In DNA, the CDR3 is TGCAGCGTTGAAAACCCAACCCAGGGAGGAACTGAAGCTTTCTTT.